One and the same sample provided the 9 T cell receptor beta chains below, sequenced in a study of T cell responses to AZD1222 COVID-19 vaccine (TCRdb year 2021). Receptor amplification or capture employed the immunoSEQ multiplex PCR assay. Held by TCRdb, this immuneACCESS table contains in-frame sequences only and omits some clones. Under half of the omission traces to an unresolved V gene where checked; the cause of the rest is unknown. Across this sample there are some 150,000 clones, with around 88% seen only once. The ten largest clones take up roughly 15% of the sample. This sample's time point label indicates: baseline before first vaccination. This material consisted of peripheral blood, taken on day 0 of AZD1222 vaccination. The receptor set was obtained from an adult in good health.

The CDR3, as DNA: TGTGCCAGCAGTTCAGGCGGGGAGCTGTTTTTT. Encoded protein: CASSSGGELFF. The chain recombines TRBV28 with TRBJ2-2; D gene uncertain. Germline loops: CDR1 MDHEN, CDR2 SYDVKM. The CDR3 is 11 amino acids. V was shortened by 4 bases and J by 7 bases, with 4 bases between the two germline ends. Supplemented by reference TRBV28 and TRBJ2-2, the full variable domain reads DVKVTQSSRYLVKRTGEKVFLECVQDMDHENMFWYRQDPGLGLRLIYFSYDVKMKEKGDIPEGYSVSREKKERFSLILESASTNQTSMYLCASSSGGELFFGEGSRLTVL.

This clone was seen once. The chain carries TRBV2 and TRBJ2-3; D ambiguous. Germline V gives CDR1 SNHLY, CDR2 FYNNEI. The CDR3 length is 12 residues. The V gene lost 7 bases and the J gene lost 4 bases, with 9 bases spanning the gap. CDR3 sequence: CASTTDPDTQYF. The CDR3 DNA follows: TGTGCCAGCACCACCGATCCAGATACGCAGTATTTT.

V and J are TRBV5-1 and TRBJ2-5, with 7 bases aligning to TRBD2. CDR1 and CDR2 from the germline V gene are SGHRS and YFSETQ. J was trimmed by 4 bases and V by 4 bases; bases with no gene match: 13. The CDR3 extends over 16 amino acids. This CDR3 reads CASSPLQVAGLETQYF. The CDR3 nucleotides are TGCGCCAGCAGCCCCCTCCAGGTAGCGGGTTTAGAGACCCAGTACTTC.

The gene calls are TRBV18 and TRBJ2-5; D might be TRBD1 (6 bases). The CDR3 totals 14 residues. Trimming left V 3 bases short and J 5 bases short, with 13 bases between. Germline V lookup: CDR1 KGHSH, CDR2 LQKENI. Here the CDR3 DNA reads TGTGCCAGCTCACCGGCAGGGGCGCGGGAGACCCAGTACTTC. Residues: CASSPAGARETQYF.

This chain connects TRBV20-1 to TRBJ1-5; D gene unclear. The CDR3 covers 10 residues. V was shortened by 5 bases and J by 4 bases, with 3 bases between the two germline ends. Germline loops: CDR1 DFQATT, CDR2 SNEGSKA (reference sequence). The CDR3 protein is CSAGNQPQHF. The CDR3 region has the DNA TGCAGTGCTGGAAATCAGCCCCAGCATTTT.

The chain employs TRBV29-1 and TRBJ2-3, with 9 bases lining up with TRBD2. Germline values: CDR1 SQVTM, CDR2 ANQGSEA. This CDR3 is 15 amino acids long. The V segment lost 0 bases and the J segment 3 bases; nucleotides outside the gene matches: 4. As DNA, the CDR3 is TGCAGCGTTGAAGAAACAGCGGGGGGAACAGATACGCAGTATTTT. It yields the protein CSVEETAGGTDTQYF.

In DNA form, the CDR3 reads TGTGCCAGCTCACCACCAAGACCAGGGGGCGGTTCCGAGCAGTACTTC. Translation: CASSPPRPGGGSEQYF. This chain connects TRBV18 to TRBJ2-7; 8 nucleotides match TRBD1. The germline CDR1 and CDR2 sequences are KGHSH and LQKENI. V lost 0 bases to trimming and J lost 6 bases; unmatched junction nucleotides: 10. This CDR3 region has 16 residues.

V and J are TRBV7-9 and TRBJ1-1; no reliable D call. From germline, CDR1 is SEHNR and CDR2 FQNEAQ (reference sequence). Trimming removed 5 bases at V and 1 base at J, with 8 bases between. The CDR3 spans 13 residues. For the CDR3, the DNA is TGTGCCAGCAGCCCTAGACAGAACACTGAAGCTTTCTTT. Translation gives CASSPRQNTEAFF.

The rearrangement links TRBV21-1 to TRBJ1-2; TRBD1 was called by the table and not checked on the DNA. TRBV21-1 is termed a pseudogene. The CDR3 spans 18 residues. CDR3 residues: CASSKGVDRGIFRYGYTF. DNA for the CDR3: TGTGCCAGCAGCAAAGGAGTGGACAGGGGGATCTTTCGGTATGGCTACACCTTC.